This T cell receptor beta chain was sequenced for a study of post-analysis software for immune sequencing data. Study in general: The disease courses spanned relapsing-remitting, secondary progressive and progressive-relapsing forms of multiple sclerosis.

cDNA libraries for TCR beta contained unique molecular identifiers. TCRdb re-called the PCR reads through MiXCR, storing one row per CDR3 protein. The sample has hundreds of thousands of distinct CDR3 sequences, roughly half seen once. Turning to this clonotype: Antigen specificity is unknown.

Study-wide results and limits: Strong same-batch co-clustering of samples appeared with F measure clustering. A significant reduction in normalized Chao1 diversity was observed in multiple sclerosis patients versus controls. Among four to six TRBV segments more frequent in patients than controls were TRBV5-6, TRBV5-1 and TRBV20-1.

The CDR3 spans 21 residues. The junction had 16 bases not matched to a gene; V was cut back by 3 bases and J by 0 bases. Germline CDR1 reads MGHRA; CDR2 reads YSYEKL. This sequence originates from a girl aged 10-17 years with multiple sclerosis. The chain has TRBV4-1 and TRBJ2-6, with 8 bases matching TRBD1. Material: blood. CDR3 DNA: TGCGCCAGCAGCCAGGAGTCGTCCGGGACAGGTCACTACTCTGGGGCCAACGTCCTGACTTTC. Translated: CASSQESSGTGHYSGANVLTF.